This T cell receptor beta chain was captured by sequencing in a study of T cells in Graves' hyperthyroidism and ophthalmopathy. Looking at the study overall: Peripheral blood specimens were obtained at initial diagnosis, prior to any treatment.

Each person with ophthalmopathy scored at least 3 on the Clinical Activity Score, reached NOSPECS grade 4 or higher, and had been ill under 3 months. The study, taken as a whole, reports: Ophthalmopathy and stable hyperthyroidism were told apart by a 13 V-J model. Blood samples included most of the expanded thyroid clonotypes exceeding 0.001.

This clonotype was detected a few times. Antigen unknown. Mismatch with germline at one junction end may stem from a read error. Regions amplified from RNA transcripts were the TCR beta CDR3 regions. Researchers ran a first-round RT-PCR on the TCR CDR3 using the HTBI primer set. TCRdb called the multiplex PCR reads again in MiXCR, with one record for every CDR3 protein. Of fewer than 500,000 distinct CDR3 sequences listed, around 13% are singletons. Germline CDR1 SGHRS, CDR2 YFSETQ. CDR3 size: 15 residues. Sequenced: blood. The clonotype originates from a woman in her thirties with Graves' ophthalmopathy. The chain couples TRBV5-1 to TRBJ2-3; D not certain. CDR3 sequence reads: CASSLGPRSTDMQYF. CDR3 coding DNA: TGCGCCAGCAGCTTGGGTCCGAGGAGCACAGATATGCAGTATTTT. The whole variable domain, remainder taken from reference TRBV5-1 and TRBJ2-3, is KAGVTQTPRYLIKTRGQQVTLSCSPISGHRSVSWYQQTPGQGLQFLFEYFSETQRNKGNFPGRFSGRQFSNSRSEMNVSTLELGDSALYLCASSLGPRSTDMQYFGPGTRLTVL.